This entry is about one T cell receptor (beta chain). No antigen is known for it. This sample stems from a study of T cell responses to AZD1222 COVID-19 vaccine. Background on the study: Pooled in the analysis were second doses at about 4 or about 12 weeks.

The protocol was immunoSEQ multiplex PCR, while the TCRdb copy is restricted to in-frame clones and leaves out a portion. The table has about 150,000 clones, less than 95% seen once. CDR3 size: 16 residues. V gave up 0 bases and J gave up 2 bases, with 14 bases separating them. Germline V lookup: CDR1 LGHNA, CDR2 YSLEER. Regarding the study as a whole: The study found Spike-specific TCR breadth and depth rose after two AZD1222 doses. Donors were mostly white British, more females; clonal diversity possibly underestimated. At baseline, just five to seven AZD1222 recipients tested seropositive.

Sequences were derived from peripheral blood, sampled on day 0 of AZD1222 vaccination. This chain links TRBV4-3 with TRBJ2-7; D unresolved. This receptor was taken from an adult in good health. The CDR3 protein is CASSQDLGGTTYEQYF. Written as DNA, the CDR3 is TGCGCCAGCAGCCAAGATCTCGGCGGTACCACCTACGAGCAGTACTTC.